The entry that follows covers one T cell receptor beta chain sequence. The source of the sample is a study of T cell changes during pregnancy in multiple sclerosis. J gave up 6 bases and V 0 bases, and 8 bases lay outside the gene matches. This CDR3 is built from 15 residues. Germline lookup yields CDR1 SGHRS and CDR2 YFSETQ. Assay used: immunoSEQ multiplex PCR; TCRdb lists only in-frame clones, some missing. The top ten hold around 1.2% of the sample, which has about 40,000 clones, 85% to 95% seen once. This chain joins TRBV5-1 and TRBJ1-2; 7 bases are a match to TRBD1. The sample was peripheral blood, taken before pregnancy. The sequence was obtained from a female donor with multiple sclerosis, enrolled in a pregnancy study. The CDR3 DNA follows: TGCGCCAGCAGCTTGGTAGTTGGGCAGGGGGATGGCTACACCTTC. Its protein product is CASSLVVGQGDGYTF.